This TCR beta chain was observed in a study of Ad26.COV2.S vaccination and SARS-CoV-2 variants. Overall study context: Donor had been placed in the Ad26.COV2.S arm of the COV1001 trial. Once, or twice with 56 days between doses, Ad26.COV2.S was given intramuscularly.

The treatment: around 19 received Ad26.COV2.S at low or high dose, single or two shots; several received placebo; per-sample allocation not given. Sampling was done on day 63 after the first vaccine or placebo injection. Ad26 vector vaccine expressed Wuhan-strain SARS-CoV-2 spike. This CDR3 has 15 amino acids. The V gene end was trimmed by 3 bases and the J gene end by 3 bases; junction bases not matched to a gene: 6. The germline gives CDR1 SGHTA, CDR2 FQGNSA. Points from the study as a whole: The authors reported substantial breadth in spike-specific CD8+ and CD4+ T cell responses after vaccination.

Remarks on this clone: What it binds is not known.

TCRdb's copy holds only in-frame clones and misses some; the assay was immunoSEQ multiplex PCR. The table shows fewer than 300,000 clones, with around 87% occurring only once. The specimen comprised peripheral blood, sampled in a trial of Ad26.COV2.S vaccine versus placebo. The V and J genes are TRBV7-2 and TRBJ1-1; 8 bases align to TRBD1. This receptor was obtained from a person between 18 and 59 years old who received the Ad26.COV2.S COVID-19 vaccine or a placebo. The DNA of the CDR3 is TGTGCCAGCAGCTTCAGGGGGCGAGTGGACACTGAAGCTTTCTTT. It translates to CASSFRGRVDTEAFF.